The rows below give T cell receptor beta chains drawn from one sample of a study of T cells in Graves' hyperthyroidism and ophthalmopathy. TCRdb reprocessed the multiplex PCR reads via MiXCR and lists one record per CDR3 protein. The sample yields roughly 600,000 distinct CDR3 sequences, approximately 15% seen once. Sequencing was performed on blood. These receptors were taken from a woman aged 45-65 years with Graves' ophthalmopathy. The CDR3 runs from the conserved cysteine through the conserved F or W. D genes are given only for firm matches. Where a row states a size, it is once, few, many or the class of an expanded clone; other rows omit it.

size,J,V,D,CDR3,DNA
many,TRBJ2-1,TRBV29-1,TRBD2,CSAKLMREGAYNEQFF,TGCAGCGCCAAACTGATGCGGGAGGGGGCCTACAATGAGCAGTTCTTC
few,TRBJ1-2,TRBV10-3,.,CAIGQGLPLSYGYTF,TGTGCCATCGGGCAGGGACTGCCCCTATCGTATGGCTACACCTTC
.,TRBJ2-1,TRBV12-3/TRBV12-4,.,CASRWDKMGPYNGQFF,TGTGCCAGCAGATGGGACAAAATGGGCCCCTACAATGGGCAGTTCTTC
.,TRBJ1-6,TRBV2,.,CASNEFNRDNSPLHF,TGTGCCAGCAATGAGTTCAACAGGGATAATTCACCCCTCCACTTT
many,TRBJ2-7,TRBV2,.,CASSDWGTYEQYF,TGTGCCAGCAGTGATTGGGGGACCTACGAGCAGTACTTC
.,TRBJ2-1,TRBV19,.,CASSRGGWSPHEQFF,TGTGCCAGTAGTAGAGGAGGGTGGAGCCCCCATGAGCAGTTCTTC
.,TRBJ1-4,TRBV20-1,TRBD1,CSAREGTGNEKLFF,TGCAGTGCTAGAGAGGGGACAGGAAATGAAAAACTGTTTTTT
many,TRBJ2-3,TRBV7-2,.,CASSLGPAAADTQYF,TGTGCCAGCAGCTTAGGCCCAGCCGCCGCGGATACGCAGTATTTT
many,TRBJ2-4,TRBV15,.,CATSRVGEAQINIQYF,TGTGCCACCAGCAGAGTTGGTGAGGCCCAGATAAACATTCAGTACTTC
many,TRBJ2-7,TRBV24-1,.,CATSDSTRNLYEQYF,TGTGCCACCAGTGATTCGACTAGAAATCTTTACGAGCAGTACTTC
.,TRBJ2-3,TRBV12-5,.,CASGLVPLSSDTQYF,TGTGCTAGTGGTTTGGTACCCCTTTCCTCAGATACGCAGTATTTT
many,TRBJ2-5,TRBV18,.,CASSPPVYQETQYF,TGTGCCAGCTCACCCCCGGTGTACCAAGAGACCCAGTACTTC
.,TRBJ2-1,TRBV11-1,TRBD2,CASSSRLAGGPGEWHEQFF,TGTGCCAGCAGCTCTCGACTAGCGGGAGGGCCTGGAGAATGGCATGAGCAGTTCTTC
.,TRBJ1-1,TRBV29-1,.,CSVAEVGRSEAFF,TGCAGCGTTGCGGAGGTGGGACGGTCAGAAGCTTTCTTT
many,TRBJ2-1,TRBV7-2,.,CASSLLGPGHEQFF,TGTGCCAGCAGCTTACTCGGACCCGGACATGAGCAGTTCTTC
many,TRBJ1-2,TRBV28,.,CASSLPTSAGAGRKGYTF,TGTGCCAGCAGTTTACCCACTAGTGCGGGGGCCGGCCGAAAGGGCTACACCTTC
.,TRBJ2-7,TRBV7-6,.,CASSQRHGVYEQYF,TGTGCCAGCAGCCAACGACATGGGGTCTACGAGCAGTACTTC
few,TRBJ2-7,TRBV7-7,TRBD1,CASSSGQGLSEQYF,TGTGCTAGCAGCTCGGGACAGGGCCTCTCCGAGCAGTACTTC
many,TRBJ2-3,TRBV29-1,.,CSVGGGSGDTQYF,TGCAGCGTTGGAGGAGGGAGCGGTGATACGCAGTATTTT
many,TRBJ2-1,TRBV7-3,.,CASSFRLGENNEQFF,TGTGCCAGCAGCTTTCGCCTCGGAGAGAACAATGAGCAGTTCTTC
.,TRBJ2-7,TRBV12-3/TRBV12-4,.,CAIRVGGDSYEQYF,TGTGCCATCCGGGTAGGGGGGGACTCCTACGAGCAGTACTTC
many,TRBJ1-3,TRBV7-2,TRBD1,CASSLAGTGGEGNTIYF,TGTGCCAGCAGCTTAGCAGGAACAGGGGGCGAAGGAAACACCATATATTTT
few,TRBJ2-7,TRBV24-1,.,CATDPGDGHYEQYF,TGTGCCACCGACCCGGGGGACGGCCACTACGAGCAGTACTTC
few,TRBJ2-5,TRBV6-2/TRBV6-3,.,CASSDIPGAQGETQYF,TGTGCCAGCAGCGATATCCCGGGGGCGCAAGGAGAGACCCAGTACTTC
.,TRBJ2-2,TRBV5-6,.,CASSLTALTGELFF,TGTGCCAGCAGCTTAACGGCCCTGACCGGGGAGCTGTTTTTT
.,TRBJ2-7,TRBV4-2,.,CASSQEGRAYEQYF,TGTGCCAGCAGCCAAGAAGGCAGGGCCTACGAGCAGTACTTC
many,TRBJ1-2,TRBV5-1,.,CASSNVQGNYGYTF,TGCGCCAGCAGCAACGTCCAGGGGAACTATGGCTACACCTTC
many,TRBJ1-1,TRBV7-3,.,CASSLKGGMNTEAFF,TGTGCCAGCAGCTTAAAAGGGGGGATGAACACTGAAGCTTTCTTT
many,TRBJ1-4,TRBV11-3,.,CASSSGIRGPTNEKLFF,TGTGCCAGCAGCTCGGGAATACGGGGTCCAACTAATGAAAAACTGTTTTTT
many,TRBJ2-2,TRBV7-7,.,CASSLAWLAGELFF,TGTGCTAGCAGCTTAGCGTGGCTCGCCGGGGAGCTGTTTTTT
many,TRBJ2-2,TRBV7-9,.,CASSFTRTGELFF,TGTGCCAGCAGCTTCACCAGGACCGGGGAGCTGTTTTTT
.,TRBJ2-3,TRBV4-3,.,CASSQEMRGPGMDTQYF,TGCGCCAGCAGCCAAGAAATGAGAGGGCCTGGTATGGATACGCAGTATTTT
.,TRBJ1-2,TRBV29-1,TRBD1,CSARTGANYGYTF,TGCAGCGCTCGGACAGGGGCAAACTATGGCTACACCTTC
.,TRBJ2-3,TRBV14,TRBD2,CASSQPYGLAGVTDTQYF,TGTGCCAGCAGCCAACCGTACGGACTAGCGGGGGTCACAGATACGCAGTATTTT
.,TRBJ1-2,TRBV6-2/TRBV6-3,.,CASSYHRSRDYGHTF,TGTGCCAGCAGTTACCATCGATCCCGAGACTATGGCCACACCTTC